Shown below are 11 T cell receptor beta chains from a single sample sequenced in a study of cytomegalovirus exposure and HLA in healthy donors. 60 Vbeta and 13 Jbeta primers were used in PCR. TCRdb keeps only in-frame clones here, not all; method: immunoSEQ multiplex PCR. Here the sample spans approximately 140,000 clones, 70% to 80% being singletons. Specimen: PBMCs. The receptors were sampled from a woman aged 35 to 49 in good health and CMV-seropositive.

This clone was observed a handful of times. The chain employs TRBV27 and TRBJ1-2, with TRBD1 as a possible D gene (6 bases). The V gene lost 2 bases and the J gene lost 8 bases, with 12 bases spanning the gap. Germline V CDR1 and CDR2: MNHEY, SMNVEV (reference sequence). The CDR3 spans 13 residues. The CDR3 reads CASSLTGKGGYTF. In DNA, the CDR3 is TGTGCCAGCAGTTTAACAGGGAAGGGAGGCTACACCTTC.

V is TRBV5-1 and J is TRBJ2-3, with a weak D call TRBD2 (6 bases). The length of the CDR3 is 15 residues. Trimming removed 2 bases at V and 0 bases at J, with 10 bases between. Germline V gene lookup returns CDR1 SGHRS and CDR2 YFSETQ. CDR3 sequence reads: CASSLTGVSTDTQYF. Here the CDR3 DNA reads TGCGCCAGCAGCTTAACGGGAGTAAGCACAGATACGCAGTATTTT.

The chain links TRBV10-3 to TRBJ2-7; 12 positions match TRBD2. The CDR3 contains 16 residues. Germline CDR1 is ENHRY and CDR2 is SYGVKD. Losses at the gene ends were 6 bases for V and 3 bases for J; bases not matched to a gene: 9. CDR3 DNA sequence: TGTGCCATCAGCCTCGGACTAGCGGGAACACTCTACGAGCAGTACTTC. This gives the protein CAISLGLAGTLYEQYF.

This rearrangement joins TRBV4-1 to TRBJ2-1; 7 bases map to TRBD2. The CDR3 has 18 amino acids. CDR1 is MGHRA, CDR2 YSYEKL, per germline. V lost 4 bases, J lost 5 bases, and 17 bases stayed unmatched. The chain's CDR3 is CASSPPGRLAGVDNEQFF. CDR3 in DNA: TGCGCCAGCAGCCCCCCGGGGCGACTTGCGGGAGTCGACAATGAGCAGTTCTTC.

This clone appeared once. The V call is TRBV19, the J call TRBJ2-7, with 8 bases identical to TRBD1. Looked up from germline, CDR1 is LNHDA and CDR2 is SQIVND (reference sequence). The V and J ends lost 4 bases and 3 bases, in that order; junction bases with no gene match: 5. The CDR3 consists of 14 residues. In DNA form, the CDR3 reads TGTGCCAGTAGTAATCAGGGGGCCGGCTACGAGCAGTACTTC. Its translation: CASSNQGAGYEQYF.

The chain links TRBV27 to TRBJ2-3, with D unclear. Germline V CDR1 and CDR2: MNHEY, SMNVEV (reference sequence). The V gene lost 4 bases and the J gene lost 3 bases, with 8 bases spanning the gap. CDR3 length equals 13 residues. The CDR3, as DNA: TGTGCCAGCAGTTCTGTCCTAACAGATACGCAGTATTTT. This sequence encodes CASSSVLTDTQYF.

The chain combines TRBV6-1 with TRBJ2-1; D is uncertain. Germline CDR1 MNHNS, CDR2 SASEGT. The CDR3 loop spans 13 amino acids. Trimming stripped 1 base from V and 10 bases from J, with 11 bases between. The CDR3 sequence: CASSEVSVQEQFF. Here the CDR3 DNA reads TGTGCCAGCAGTGAAGTCAGCGTCCAGGAGCAGTTCTTC.

This clone was seen a single time. The genes are TRBV27 and TRBJ1-1; D remains unclear. Trimming took 4 bases from V and 1 from J, leaving 10 bases between them. The length of the CDR3 is 14 residues. The germline CDR1 and CDR2 sequences are MNHEY and SMNVEV (reference sequence). The chain's CDR3 is CASSWSTPNTEAFF. Written as DNA, the CDR3 is TGTGCCAGCAGTTGGTCGACACCGAACACTGAAGCTTTCTTT.

This clone was seen a single time. This chain joins TRBV4-2 and TRBJ2-5, with 7 bases aligning to TRBD1. CDR3 length: 14 residues. The germline V gene has CDR1 LGHNA and CDR2 YNFKEQ. The V segment lost 3 bases and the J segment 5 bases; nucleotides outside the gene matches: 6. This CDR3 reads CASSHTTGLETQYF. As DNA, the CDR3 is TGTGCCAGCAGCCATACGACAGGGCTGGAGACCCAGTACTTC.

This clone was counted a few times. This same CDR3 is encoded by further DNA sequences in the sample. The rearrangement uses TRBV28 and TRBJ2-7; tentative D call: TRBD1 (5 bases). Per the germline V gene, CDR1 is MDHEN and CDR2 is SYDVKM. The CDR3 runs to 12 residues. Trimming removed 2 bases from V and 6 bases from J, with 8 bases in between. CDR3 nucleotide sequence: TGTGCCAGCAGTTTAGGACACGGCGAGCAGTACTTC. Translated, it gives CASSLGHGEQYF. Variable domain in full (rest from reference TRBV28 and TRBJ2-7): DVKVTQSSRYLVKRTGEKVFLECVQDMDHENMFWYRQDPGLGLRLIYFSYDVKMKEKGDIPEGYSVSREKKERFSLILESASTNQTSMYLCASSLGHGEQYFGPGTRLTVT.

The chain joins TRBV20-1 to TRBJ2-5; maybe TRBD2 (6 bases). The germline gives CDR1 DFQATT, CDR2 SNEGSKA (reference sequence). CDR3 length: 11 residues. V lost 5 bases and J lost 5, with 9 bases in between. The CDR3 nucleotides are TGCAGTGCTTCCGCGGGGGAGACCCAGTACTTC. Its protein product is CSASAGETQYF.